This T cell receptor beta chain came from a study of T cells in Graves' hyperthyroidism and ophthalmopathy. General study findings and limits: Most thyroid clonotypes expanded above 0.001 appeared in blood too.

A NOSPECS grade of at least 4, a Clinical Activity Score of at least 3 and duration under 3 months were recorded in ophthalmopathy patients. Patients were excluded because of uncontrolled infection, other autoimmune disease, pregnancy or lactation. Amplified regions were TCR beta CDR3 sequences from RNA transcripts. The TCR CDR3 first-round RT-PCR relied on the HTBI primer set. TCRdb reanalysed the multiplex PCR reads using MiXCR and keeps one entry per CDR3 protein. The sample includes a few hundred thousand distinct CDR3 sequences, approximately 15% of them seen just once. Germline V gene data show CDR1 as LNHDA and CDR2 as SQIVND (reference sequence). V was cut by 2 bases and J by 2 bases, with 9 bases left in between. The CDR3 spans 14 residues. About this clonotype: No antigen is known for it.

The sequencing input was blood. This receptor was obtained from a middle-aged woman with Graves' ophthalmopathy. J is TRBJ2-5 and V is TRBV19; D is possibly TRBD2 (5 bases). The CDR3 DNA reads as TGTGCCAGTAGTATAATTGGAGGACAAGAGACCCAGTACTTC. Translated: CASSIIGGQETQYF. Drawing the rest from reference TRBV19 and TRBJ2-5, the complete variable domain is DGGITQSPKYLFRKEGQNVTLSCEQNLNHDAMYWYRQDPGQGLRLIYYSQIVNDFQKGDIAEGYSVSREKKESFPLTVTSAQKNPTAFYLCASSIIGGQETQYFGPGTRLLVL.